Listed below are T cell receptor beta chains from one sample, sequenced in a study of shared clonotypes between healthy human individuals. This table comes from immunoSEQ multiplex PCR, and its TCRdb copy is limited to in-frame clones, with some not included. The sample contains approximately 720,000 clones, about three quarters of which appear only once. Sequenced material: memory CD4+ T cells sorted from blood. The source is a woman aged 30 to 39 in good health. Both conserved end residues are part of each CDR3. The D gene is left open where the match is weak. Clone size appears in some rows only: once, few, many, or a class for an expanded clone.

V gene: TRBV10-1
J gene: TRBJ2-3
clone size: NA
D gene: NA
CDR3 protein: CASSGVLGGLVDTQYF
CDR3 DNA: TGCGCCAGCAGTGGAGTATTAGGCGGGTTGGTGGATACGCAGTATTTT

V gene: TRBV27
J gene: TRBJ2-7
clone size: NA
D gene: TRBD1
CDR3 protein: CASRDGQGLSYEQYF
CDR3 DNA: TGTGCCAGCAGAGACGGACAGGGCCTTTCCTACGAGCAGTACTTC

V gene: TRBV5-1
J gene: TRBJ1-1
clone size: NA
D gene: NA
CDR3 protein: CASSAATPNTEAFF
CDR3 DNA: TGCGCCAGCAGCGCCGCGACGCCGAACACTGAAGCTTTCTTT

V gene: TRBV5-4
J gene: TRBJ1-2
clone size: NA
D gene: NA
CDR3 protein: CASSQTGNYGYTF
CDR3 DNA: TGTGCCAGCAGCCAAACAGGGAACTATGGCTACACCTTC

V gene: TRBV30
J gene: TRBJ2-2
clone size: NA
D gene: NA
CDR3 protein: CAWSFGGTNTGELFF
CDR3 DNA: TGTGCCTGGAGTTTTGGGGGGACGAACACCGGGGAGCTGTTTTTT

V gene: TRBV28
J gene: TRBJ2-7
clone size: once
D gene: TRBD2
CDR3 protein: CASIPKAGVSYEQYF
CDR3 DNA: TGTGCCAGCATCCCCAAAGCGGGAGTCTCCTACGAGCAGTACTTC

V gene: TRBV7-6
J gene: TRBJ1-1
clone size: NA
D gene: NA
CDR3 protein: CASSLAQKGTEAFF
CDR3 DNA: TGTGCCAGCAGCTTAGCCCAGAAGGGGACTGAAGCTTTCTTT

V gene: TRBV18
J gene: TRBJ2-2
clone size: many
D gene: NA
CDR3 protein: CASSEYLGSDGELFF
CDR3 DNA: TGTGCCAGCTCAGAGTATTTGGGTTCCGACGGGGAGCTGTTTTTT

V gene: TRBV11-2
J gene: TRBJ2-7
clone size: few
D gene: TRBD1
CDR3 protein: CASSRQGAGYEQYF
CDR3 DNA: TGTGCCAGCAGCCGACAGGGGGCGGGCTACGAGCAGTACTTC

V gene: TRBV9
J gene: TRBJ2-4
clone size: NA
D gene: TRBD1
CDR3 protein: CASSVGAATGEVDIQYF
CDR3 DNA: TGTGCCAGCAGCGTAGGCGCAGCGACAGGGGAAGTAGACATTCAGTACTTC

V gene: TRBV29-1
J gene: TRBJ2-7
clone size: few
D gene: NA
CDR3 protein: CSVETGTATYEQYF
CDR3 DNA: TGCAGCGTGGAAACCGGGACGGCTACCTACGAGCAGTACTTC

V gene: TRBV10-3
J gene: TRBJ2-1
clone size: NA
D gene: NA
CDR3 protein: CAITAENNEQFF
CDR3 DNA: TGTGCCATCACGGCCGAGAACAATGAGCAGTTCTTC

V gene: TRBV15
J gene: TRBJ1-3
clone size: NA
D gene: NA
CDR3 protein: CATSDRDLGNTIYF
CDR3 DNA: TGTGCCACCAGCGACCGGGACCTTGGAAACACCATATATTTT